The 17 T cell receptor beta chains in this list originate from one sample, sequenced in a study of blood T cell repertoires in COVID-19. Assay used: immunoSEQ multiplex PCR; TCRdb lists only in-frame clones, some missing. Of a few hundred thousand clones listed, roughly 90% are singletons. The specimen sequenced was peripheral blood. These receptors were collected from a woman under 40 with COVID-19, enrolled during active disease.

This CDR3 is CASSYSPTSGFGEQYV. CDR3 in DNA: TGTGCCAGCAGTTACTCCCCAACGTCAGGGTTCGGCGAGCAGTACGTC. The chain joins TRBV6-5 to TRBJ2-7, with D possibly matching TRBD1 (5 bases). There are 16 residues in the CDR3. CDR1 and CDR2 (germline): MNHEY, SVGAGI. The ends were cut back, 0 bases at V and 6 bases at J, with 18 bases in the middle.

For this clone: The same CDR3 arises from other DNA sequences in this sample as well. The chain combines TRBV5-1 with TRBJ1-5, with no clear D. In germline, CDR1 is SGHRS, CDR2 YFSETQ. V was shortened by 0 bases and J by 4 bases, with 5 bases between the two germline ends. The CDR3 totals 13 residues. The DNA of the CDR3 is TGCGCCAGCAGCTTGGCAGGAAATCAGCCCCAGCATTTT. This gives the protein CASSLAGNQPQHF.

The gene calls are TRBV10-2 and TRBJ2-3; possibly TRBD1 for D (5 bases). Germline assignment: CDR1 WSHSY and CDR2 SAAADI. The CDR3 runs to 15 residues. V lost 6 bases, J lost 0 bases, and 13 bases lay in between. CDR3 in DNA: TGCGCCAGCAGACCCGGACAAGCCAGCACAGATACGCAGTATTTT. This gives the protein CASRPGQASTDTQYF.

The V and J genes are TRBV4-3 and TRBJ1-1; D not certain. V dropped 0 bases and J dropped 1 base, with 12 bases sitting between them. Germline V gives CDR1 LGHNA, CDR2 YSLEER. The CDR3 runs to 16 residues. The DNA of the CDR3 is TGCGCCAGCAGCCAAGAGGGAGCCAGCCGGAACACTGAAGCTTTCTTT. Its translation is CASSQEGASRNTEAFF.

Comments on this clone: This CDR3 is also generated by other DNA sequences in the sample. This chain joins TRBV5-1 and TRBJ2-3, with 9 nucleotides matching TRBD1. Germline V gives CDR1 SGHRS, CDR2 YFSETQ. V gave up 0 bases and J gave up 0 bases; unmatched junction bases: 2. This CDR3 region has 16 residues. The CDR3 sequence is CASSLGDRASTDTQYF. The CDR3 DNA follows: TGCGCCAGCAGCTTGGGGGACAGGGCTAGCACAGATACGCAGTATTTT. The full variable domain, rest sourced from reference TRBV5-1 and TRBJ2-3, is KAGVTQTPRYLIKTRGQQVTLSCSPISGHRSVSWYQQTPGQGLQFLFEYFSETQRNKGNFPGRFSGRQFSNSRSEMNVSTLELGDSALYLCASSLGDRASTDTQYFGPGTRLTVL.

The CDR3 protein is CASSIDSQEGYNEQFF. The CDR3, as DNA: TGTGCCAGTAGTATAGATAGTCAGGAAGGATACAATGAGCAGTTCTTC. The genes are TRBV19 and TRBJ2-1; no definite D call. This CDR3 comprises 16 residues. V was cut by 0 bases and J by 4 bases, with 13 bases left in between. CDR1 and CDR2 (germline): LNHDA, SQIVND (reference sequence). Filled out from reference TRBV19 and TRBJ2-1, the complete variable domain reads DGGITQSPKYLFRKEGQNVTLSCEQNLNHDAMYWYRQDPGQGLRLIYYSQIVNDFQKGDIAEGYSVSREKKESFPLTVTSAQKNPTAFYLCASSIDSQEGYNEQFFGPGTRLTVL.

The chain combines TRBV5-5 with TRBJ2-5, with 13 bases matching TRBD2. CDR1 and CDR2 from the germline V gene are SGHKS and YYEKEE (reference sequence). The CDR3 consists of 18 residues. Trimming removed 2 bases from V and 1 base from J; junction bases left unmatched: 8. The CDR3 protein is CASSFRLAGGPSQETQYF. CDR3 bases: TGTGCCAGCAGCTTTCGACTAGCGGGAGGACCTTCCCAAGAGACCCAGTACTTC.

This chain connects TRBV12-3 or TRBV12-4 to TRBJ1-5; tentative D call: TRBD1 (6 bases). V lost 7 bases and J lost 4, with 11 bases in between. The CDR3 contains 13 residues. In DNA, the CDR3 is TGTGCCAGCAATAAACAGGGAAATCAGCCCCAGCATTTT. It yields the protein CASNKQGNQPQHF.

The chain uses TRBV29-1 and TRBJ2-1; 15 bases line up with TRBD2. Germline CDR1 is SQVTM and CDR2 is ANQGSEA. CDR3 size: 14 residues. J was trimmed by 9 bases and V by 5 bases; bases with no gene match: 5. The CDR3 region is CSVLGLAGGAEQFF. The CDR3 DNA is TGCAGCGTTCTCGGACTAGCGGGAGGGGCTGAGCAGTTCTTC.

The rearrangement uses TRBV10-1 and TRBJ2-1; 7 bases match TRBD2. CDR1 and CDR2 (germline): WNHNN, SYGVQD (reference sequence). V dropped 6 bases and J dropped 6; count of bases not matched to a gene: 2. This CDR3 is built from 12 residues. CDR3 in amino acids: CASSGGSNEQFF. CDR3 nucleotides: TGCGCCAGCAGCGGGGGGTCCAATGAGCAGTTCTTC.

This clone was seen a single time. This chain uses TRBV5-1 with TRBJ2-3; 14 bases fit TRBD2. The CDR3 has 16 residues. The junction had 6 bases not matched to a gene; V was cut back by 4 bases and J by 5 bases. CDR1 and CDR2 (germline): SGHRS, YFSETQ. The CDR3 DNA reads TGCGCCAGCAGCAACCAGGGACTAGCGGGAGTAGATACGCAGTATTTT. Translated: CASSNQGLAGVDTQYF.

The J gene is TRBJ1-1, the V gene TRBV2; tentatively, D is TRBD1 (5 bases). Germline V gives CDR1 SNHLY, CDR2 FYNNEI. Trimming pared 0 bases from V and 5 bases from J, leaving 16 bases between. The CDR3 consists of 16 residues. The CDR3: CASSEAFGGGRTEAFF. In DNA form, the CDR3 reads TGTGCCAGCAGTGAAGCCTTTGGCGGGGGGAGAACTGAAGCTTTCTTT. Full variable domain (remainder filled in from reference TRBV2 and TRBJ1-1): EPEVTQTPSHQVTQMGQEVILRCVPISNHLYFYWYRQILGQKVEFLVSFYNNEISEKSEIFDDQFSVERPDGSNFTLKIRSTKLEDSAMYFCASSEAFGGGRTEAFFGQGTRLTVV.

The rearrangement joins TRBV19 to TRBJ2-2; D is unresolved. The CDR3 has 16 amino acids. Germline V gene data show CDR1 as LNHDA and CDR2 as SQIVND (reference sequence). The V gene lost 7 bases and the J gene lost 0 bases, with 15 bases spanning the gap. The CDR3 DNA is TGTGCCAGTAATAAATGGAGTGACGCGAACACCGGGGAGCTGTTTTTT. Amino acids: CASNKWSDANTGELFF. The variable domain in full, completed from reference TRBV19 and TRBJ2-2, reads DGGITQSPKYLFRKEGQNVTLSCEQNLNHDAMYWYRQDPGQGLRLIYYSQIVNDFQKGDIAEGYSVSREKKESFPLTVTSAQKNPTAFYLCASNKWSDANTGELFFGEGSRLTVL.

The J gene is TRBJ2-2, the V gene TRBV5-1; TRBD2 agrees at 9 bases. V trimming: 0 bases; J trimming: 5 bases; junction bases outside the gene matches: 11. Germline CDR1 and CDR2: SGHRS and YFSETQ. The CDR3 is 18 residues long. The CDR3 spells CASSLAGLAGYGTGELFF. CDR3 bases: TGCGCCAGCAGCTTGGCCGGGCTAGCGGGATACGGAACCGGGGAGCTGTTTTTT.

The gene calls are TRBV5-1 and TRBJ2-7; 15 nucleotides agree with TRBD2. Germline-derived CDR1 and CDR2 are SGHRS and YFSETQ. With 4 bases clipped from V and 7 bases from J, the junction kept 9 bases outside the gene matches. The CDR3 has 16 amino acids. CDR3 DNA sequence: TGCGCCAGCAGCCCTAGGACTAGCGGGGGGGCTGGGGAGCAGTACTTC. Translation gives CASSPRTSGGAGEQYF.

V is TRBV19 and J is TRBJ1-2, with 9 bases fitting TRBD1. There are 16 residues in the CDR3. J gave up 4 bases and V 5 bases, and 11 bases lay outside the gene matches. The germline CDR1 and CDR2 sequences are LNHDA and SQIVND (reference sequence). The CDR3 loop reads CASSRLTGGLSYGYTF. The CDR3 DNA follows: TGTGCCAGTAGTCGACTAACAGGGGGCCTTAGCTATGGCTACACCTTC.

The chain carries TRBV7-9 and TRBJ2-1; 12 positions agree with TRBD2. The V gene end was trimmed by 5 bases and the J gene end by 4 bases; junction bases not matched to a gene: 3. The CDR3 spans 15 residues. Germline CDR1 reads SEHNR; CDR2 reads FQNEAQ (reference sequence). The DNA for the CDR3 is TGTGCCAGCAGCCCACTAGCGGGAGGTTACAATGAGCAGTTCTTC. As protein: CASSPLAGGYNEQFF.